This T cell receptor (beta chain) is from a study of blood T cell repertoires in COVID-19. The CDR3 is made up of 15 amino acids. CDR1 is LGHDT, CDR2 YNNKEL, per germline (reference sequence). V lost 6 bases to trimming and J lost 0 bases; unmatched junction nucleotides: 7. The data were produced by immunoSEQ multiplex PCR, yet TCRdb's version contains in-frame clones alone and is incomplete. The sample lists about 160,000 clones, roughly four fifths occurring once. V gene TRBV3-1 (or the pseudogene TRBV3-2) combines with J gene TRBJ2-5; 7 bases map to TRBD2. Sequencing used peripheral blood. This clonotype originated in a man aged 55 to 69 with active or convalescent COVID-19. The CDR3: CASRNGGGYQETQYF. CDR3 nucleotide sequence: TGTGCCAGCAGAAATGGGGGGGGGTACCAAGAGACCCAGTACTTC.